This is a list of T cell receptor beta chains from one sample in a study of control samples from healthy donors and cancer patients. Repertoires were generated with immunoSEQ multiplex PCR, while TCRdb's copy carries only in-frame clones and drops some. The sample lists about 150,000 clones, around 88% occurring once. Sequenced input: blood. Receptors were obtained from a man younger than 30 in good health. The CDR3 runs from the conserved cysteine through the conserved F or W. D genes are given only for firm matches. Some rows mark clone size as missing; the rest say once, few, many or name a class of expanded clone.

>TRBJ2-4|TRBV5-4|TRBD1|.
TGTGCCAGCAGCTTGGGGACCAGGGGGCTATCCAAAAACATTCAGTACTTC
CASSLGTRGLSKNIQYF
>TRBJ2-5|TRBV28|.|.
TGTGCCAGCAGCCCCTTTGGGGCCCCATCTCAAGAGACCCAGTACTTC
CASSPFGAPSQETQYF
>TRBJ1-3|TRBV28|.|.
TGTGCCAGCAGGGGCTCTGGAAACACCATATATTTT
CASRGSGNTIYF
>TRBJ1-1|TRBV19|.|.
TGTGCCAGTATGCGGGGGGGGTTCACTGAAGCTTTCTTT
CASMRGGFTEAFF
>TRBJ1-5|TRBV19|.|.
TGTGCCAGTAGATCGGACGTTCTTAGCAATCAGCCCCAGCATTTT
CASRSDVLSNQPQHF
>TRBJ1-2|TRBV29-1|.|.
TGCAGCGCTTCTAGGGGGAGTCGGCCATATGGCTACACCTTC
CSASRGSRPYGYTF
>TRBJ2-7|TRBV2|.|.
TGTGCCAGCAGGGAGTCCTACGAGCAGTACTTC
CASRESYEQYF
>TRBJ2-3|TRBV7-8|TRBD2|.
TGTGCCAGCAGCGGGACTAGCGGGGCCCCTAGCACAGATACGCAGTATTTT
CASSGTSGAPSTDTQYF
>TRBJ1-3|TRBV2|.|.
TGTGCCAGCTGGAGGGGAGGCCCTGGAAACACCATATATTTT
CASWRGGPGNTIYF
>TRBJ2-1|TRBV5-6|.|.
TGTGCCAGCAGCTTGGCGACGGTGTCCTACAATGAGCAGTTCTTC
CASSLATVSYNEQFF
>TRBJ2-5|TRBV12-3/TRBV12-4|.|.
TGTGCCAGCAGTTTAGACTCAGAGACCCAGTACTTC
CASSLDSETQYF
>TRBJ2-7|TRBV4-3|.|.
TGCGCCAGCAGCCCGAGTCGGGTAGGCCCCTACGAGCAGTACTTC
CASSPSRVGPYEQYF
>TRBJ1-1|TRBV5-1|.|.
TGCGCCAGCAGCTTGGTGGGGGCAAGGGCGAGCATGAACACTGAAGCTTTCTTT
CASSLVGARASMNTEAFF
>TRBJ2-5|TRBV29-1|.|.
TGCAGCGTTAGGGGTGTGAAGGGAGCGTGGCGAGAGACCCAGTACTTC
CSVRGVKGAWRETQYF
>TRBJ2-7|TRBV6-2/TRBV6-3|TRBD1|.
TGTGCCAGCAGTTTCAGGGGACAGTCAGGCTACGAGCAGTACTTC
CASSFRGQSGYEQYF
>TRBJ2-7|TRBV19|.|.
TGTGCCAGTAGGGGAAGGGCGAGTGCCGAGCAGTACTTC
CASRGRASAEQYF
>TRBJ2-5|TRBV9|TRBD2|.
TGTGCCAGCAGCGTAGGAGGGACTAGAGAAGAGACCCAGTACTTC
CASSVGGTREETQYF
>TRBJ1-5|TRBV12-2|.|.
TGTGCAAGTCCCGTGATCCACTTACAGCCCCAGCATTTT
CASPVIHLQPQHF
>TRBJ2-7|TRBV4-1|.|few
TGCGCCAGCAGCCAAGATTGGCCAGGTCCCTACGAGCAGTACTTC
CASSQDWPGPYEQYF
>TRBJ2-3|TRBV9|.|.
TGTGCCAGCAGCTCCGGGACAACCCCCGCAGATACGCAGTATTTT
CASSSGTTPADTQYF
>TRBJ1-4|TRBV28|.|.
TGTGCCAGCAGTTCCCAAGGCCAGCTTGAAAAACTGTTTTTT
CASSSQGQLEKLFF
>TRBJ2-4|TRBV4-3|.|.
TGCGCCAGCAGCCAACCAACGGGGGAGGCCAAAAACATTCAGTACTTC
CASSQPTGEAKNIQYF
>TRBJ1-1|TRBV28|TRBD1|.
TGTGCCAGCAAGGGACAGGGATTTGGCACTGAAGCTTTCTTT
CASKGQGFGTEAFF
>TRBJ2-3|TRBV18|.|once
TGTGCCAGCTCACCACCGTTTGGAGGAGGGGATACGCAGTATTTT
CASSPPFGGGDTQYF
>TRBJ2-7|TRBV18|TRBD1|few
TGTGCCAGCTCACCACAGGCCCCAAGGACAGGGATCGCCTACGAGCAGTACTTC
CASSPQAPRTGIAYEQYF
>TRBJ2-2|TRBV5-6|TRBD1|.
TGTGCCAGCAGCCGACCGCCTTATAGGGGGCACACCGGGGAGCTGTTTTTT
CASSRPPYRGHTGELFF
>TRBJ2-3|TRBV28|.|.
TGTGCCAGCAGACCGGGACGGATTACAGATACGCAGTATTTT
CASRPGRITDTQYF
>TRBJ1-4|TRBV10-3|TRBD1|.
TGTGCCATCTCCGGGACAGCCAGTGAAAAACTGTTTTTT
CAISGTASEKLFF
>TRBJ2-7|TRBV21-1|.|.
TGTGCCAGCAGCAAAAAAAAACCGGGACAGGGAACCTACGAGCAGTACTTC
CASSKKKPGQGTYEQYF
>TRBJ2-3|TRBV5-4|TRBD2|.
TGTGCCAGCAGCTCTCCGACTAGCGGGGTCAGCACAGATACGCAGTATTTT
CASSSPTSGVSTDTQYF
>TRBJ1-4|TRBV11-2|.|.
TGTGCCAGCAGCTTAGGGAGGGAAGAAAAACTGTTTTTT
CASSLGREEKLFF
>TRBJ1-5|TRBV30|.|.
TGTGCGTGGACGTCTGGGCACAATCAGCCCCAGCATTTT
CAWTSGHNQPQHF
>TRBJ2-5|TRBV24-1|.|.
TGTGCCACCAGTGACCGAACTCTGCAAGAGACCCAGTACTTC
CATSDRTLQETQYF
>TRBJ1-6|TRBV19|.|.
TGTGCCAGTAAGGTCAGGAGCTCCTATAATTCACCCCTCCACTTT
CASKVRSSYNSPLHF
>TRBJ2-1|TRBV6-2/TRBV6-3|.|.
TGTGCCAGCAGTGACCGGGACCTTCTAAATGAGCAGTTCTTC
CASSDRDLLNEQFF
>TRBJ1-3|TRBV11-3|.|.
TGTGCCAGCAGCCCGGGCGGTGGAAACACCATATATTTT
CASSPGGGNTIYF
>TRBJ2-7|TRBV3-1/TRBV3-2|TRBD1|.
TGTGCCAGCAGCCCATCCCGGAGGGACAGGGGCTACGAGCAGTACTTC
CASSPSRRDRGYEQYF
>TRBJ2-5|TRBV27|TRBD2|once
TGTGCCAGCAGTCCCAACAGCGGGGGGTTCGGGGAGACCCAGTACTTC
CASSPNSGGFGETQYF
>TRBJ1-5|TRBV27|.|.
TGTGCCAGCAGTTCGTACATCAATCAGCCCCAGCATTTT
CASSSYINQPQHF